This record looks at one TCR beta chain sequence and its context. The antigen remains undetermined. This sample was included in a study of STAT5B mutations in CD4+ large granular lymphocyte leukemia. CDR3 length: 19 residues. The J segment lost 6 bases and the V segment lost 0 bases, leaving 14 bases of the junction unmatched. Germline-derived CDR1 and CDR2 are SGDLS and YYNGEE. TCRdb's table, derived via immunoSEQ multiplex PCR, lists solely in-frame clones and lacks some. The table shows tens of thousands of clones, with around three quarters occurring only once. Control samples were healthy donors' buffy coats. Broader study findings: Without HLA matching, higher CD4+ than CD8+ T-LGLL clonality could reflect small sample size. Main leukemic clonotypes were patient-specific, but around 25% appeared at low frequency elsewhere. CD4-sorted patient repertoires seemed more clonal than healthy CD4+ repertoires.

Sample: CD4+ T cells from blood buffy coats. This rearrangement joins TRBV9 to TRBJ2-3; 12 positions match TRBD2. The TCR was taken from a human donor in good health. As DNA, the CDR3 is TGTGCCAGCAGCGTAGCGCCTAGCGGGAGGGCGAGAGTGGGGGATACGCAGTATTTT. This codes for CASSVAPSGRARVGDTQYF.